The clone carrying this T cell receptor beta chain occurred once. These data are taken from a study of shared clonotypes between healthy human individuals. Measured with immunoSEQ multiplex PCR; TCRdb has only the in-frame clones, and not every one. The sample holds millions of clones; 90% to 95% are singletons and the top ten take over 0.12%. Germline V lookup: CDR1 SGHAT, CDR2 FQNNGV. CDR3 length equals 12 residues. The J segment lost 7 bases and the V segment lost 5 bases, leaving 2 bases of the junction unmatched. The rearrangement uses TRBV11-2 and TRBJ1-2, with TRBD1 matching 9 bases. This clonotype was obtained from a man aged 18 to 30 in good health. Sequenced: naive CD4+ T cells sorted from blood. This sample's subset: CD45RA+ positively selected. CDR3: CASSQTGGGYTF. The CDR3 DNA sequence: TGTGCCAGCAGCCAGACAGGGGGTGGCTACACCTTC.